The T cell receptor beta chain under discussion was sequenced for a study of blood T cell repertoires in COVID-19. Repertoires were generated with immunoSEQ multiplex PCR, while TCRdb's copy carries only in-frame clones and drops some. Of hundreds of thousands of clones listed, more than 75% are singletons. CDR3 length equals 13 residues. With V trimmed by 6 bases and J by 10 bases, 5 bases remained unmatched. Per germline, CDR1 WSHSY and CDR2 SAAADI. The sequence derives from a woman aged 25-40 years who had recovered from COVID-19. This chain joins TRBV10-2 and TRBJ1-6, with TRBD1 identical over 8 bases. The source material was PBMCs or T cells enriched from blood (not recorded which). This CDR3 is CASRDREYSPLHF. The CDR3 DNA follows: TGCGCCAGCAGGGACAGGGAGTACTCACCCCTCCACTTT.